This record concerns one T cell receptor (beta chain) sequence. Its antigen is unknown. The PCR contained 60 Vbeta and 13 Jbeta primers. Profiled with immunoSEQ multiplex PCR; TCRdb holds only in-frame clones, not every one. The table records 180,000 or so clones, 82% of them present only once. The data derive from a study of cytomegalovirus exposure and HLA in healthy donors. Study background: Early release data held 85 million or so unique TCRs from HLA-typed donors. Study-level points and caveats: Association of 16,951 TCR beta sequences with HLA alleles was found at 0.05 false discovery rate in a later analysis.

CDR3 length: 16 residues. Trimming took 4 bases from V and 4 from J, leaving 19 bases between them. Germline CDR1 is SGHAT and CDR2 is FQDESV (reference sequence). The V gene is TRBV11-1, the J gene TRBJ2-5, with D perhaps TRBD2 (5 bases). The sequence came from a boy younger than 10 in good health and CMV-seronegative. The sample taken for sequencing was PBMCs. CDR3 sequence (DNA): TGTGCCAGCAGCTCCATCCAGGCGGGCGGTTTAGAGACCCAGTACTTC. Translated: CASSSIQAGGLETQYF.